What follows describes a single T cell receptor (beta chain). The record originates from a study of blood T cells in healthy people across ages. The CDR3 spans 16 residues. Combining a sample-barcoded 5' primer with a J-beta primer mix, a second PCR ran for about 6 to 12 cycles. TCRdb passed the 5' RACE reads through MiXCR, listing each CDR3 protein once. Among some 800,000 distinct CDR3 sequences listed, approximately 44% were seen once. The TCR sequence derives from a man in his sixties in good health. The J gene is TRBJ2-1, the V gene TRBV12-3 or TRBV12-4; D may be TRBD1 (6 bases). The J call may be wrong; the DNA end is better matched by TRBJ2-7. The sample consisted of blood. The DNA of the CDR3 is TGTGCCAGCAGCATGGCACAGGGAAGCTCCTACAATGAGCAGTACTTC. It yields the protein CASSMAQGSSYNEQYF.